This entry is about one T cell receptor (beta chain). A read error may produce the germline difference seen at one junction end. In the original processing: Estimates of nucleated cell counts were drawn from the amplification of reference gene primers. The data were produced by immunoSEQ multiplex PCR, yet TCRdb's version contains in-frame clones alone and is incomplete. V, J and clone size are taken as reported in that table, and D and trimming were inferred from the DNA itself. The sample holds 180,000 or so clones, 80% to 90% seen once. The data belong to a study of blood T cell repertoires in COVID-19. Study details: Acute-phase and convalescent COVID-19 samples originated in the United States, Italy and Spain. The cDNA or gDNA used as material had been derived from T cells, B-cell-depleted T cells, or PBMCs.

This clonotype was obtained from a man aged 35 to 55 who had recovered from COVID-19. The sample was peripheral blood.

The CDR3: CASSFSGGLQETQYF. The CDR3 DNA is TGTGCTAGCAGCTTTAGCGGAGGACTTCAAGAGACCCAGTACTTC. The V call is TRBV7-7, the J call TRBJ2-5, with TRBD2 as a possible D gene (6 bases). The CDR3 has 15 residues. Germline-derived CDR1 and CDR2 are SSHAT and FNYEAQ (reference sequence).